One sample yielded the 6 T cell receptor beta chains listed below, sequenced in a study of technical replicates of blood from a handful of donors. Using immunoSEQ multiplex PCR, the repertoire was profiled, and TCRdb retains in-frame clones only, with some absent. The sample includes approximately 99,000 clones, roughly 95% seen only once; the top ten take 0.36%. The specimen was T cells isolated from PBMCs. The receptors come from a human donor in good health.

The V gene is TRBV6-5, the J gene TRBJ1-1; D unclear. This CDR3 comprises 12 residues. V was pared by 4 bases and J by 4 bases, with 7 bases between. Germline CDR1 MNHEY, CDR2 SVGAGI. The chain's CDR3 is CASSSAGTEAFF. DNA of the CDR3: TGTGCCAGCAGTTCCGCGGGCACTGAAGCTTTCTTT.

This clone came up a few times. V and J are TRBV10-1 and TRBJ1-3; possible D gene TRBD1, 5 bases. Per the germline V gene, CDR1 is WNHNN and CDR2 is SYGVQD (reference sequence). V lost 2 bases and J 0 bases, leaving 11 bases between the germline ends. The length of the CDR3 is 16 residues. CDR3 nucleotides: TGCGCCAGCAGTGAGCTACAGGTAGGCTCTGGAAACACCATATATTTT. Amino acid sequence: CASSELQVGSGNTIYF.

The chain joins TRBV11-2 to TRBJ2-5, with 9 bases lining up with TRBD2. The CDR3 is 15 amino acids. V lost 4 bases to trimming and J lost 5 bases; unmatched junction nucleotides: 8. The germline CDR1 and CDR2 sequences are SGHAT and FQNNGV. The CDR3 sequence is CASSSPGTSLETQYF. CDR3 bases: TGTGCCAGCAGCTCCCCCGGGACTAGCTTGGAGACCCAGTACTTC.

The rearrangement uses TRBV19 and TRBJ2-1, with 12 bases fitting TRBD2. Germline CDR1 reads LNHDA; CDR2 reads SQIVND (reference sequence). The CDR3 runs 15 residues. Trimming cost V 4 bases and J 9 bases; bases outside gene matches: 7. The CDR3 bases are TGTGCCAGTAGTACAGGACTAGCGGGAAGGGGTGAGCAGTTCTTC. Its protein product is CASSTGLAGRGEQFF.

The chain uses TRBV9 and TRBJ2-1; 13 positions match TRBD2. The CDR3 is made up of 16 amino acids. The germline CDR1 and CDR2 sequences are SGDLS and YYNGEE. J was trimmed by 2 bases and V by 9 bases; bases with no gene match: 8. This chain's CDR3 is CATRTSGRNTYNEQFF. The DNA for the CDR3 is TGTGCCACCAGGACTAGCGGGAGAAACACCTACAATGAGCAGTTCTTC.

This chain joins TRBV9 and TRBJ1-2, with D unclear. The CDR3 spans 16 residues. Germline-derived CDR1 and CDR2 are SGDLS and YYNGEE. Trimming left V 0 bases short and J 5 bases short, with 17 bases between. CDR3 residues: CASSVELSGMRYGYTF. CDR3 sequence (DNA): TGTGCCAGCAGCGTAGAGTTGTCGGGGATGAGGTATGGCTACACCTTC.